In this sample, the clone carrying this T cell receptor (beta chain) turned up a few times. These data are taken from a study of T cells in Graves' hyperthyroidism and ophthalmopathy. The V gene end was trimmed by 0 bases and the J gene end by 4 bases; junction bases not matched to a gene: 6. The germline CDR1 and CDR2 sequences are MGHRA and YSYEKL. The CDR3 extends over 17 amino acids. Amplification of TCR beta CDR3 regions was performed using RNA transcripts as template. First-round RT-PCR with HTBI primers amplified the TCR CDR3 region. TCRdb independently ran MiXCR on the multiplex PCR reads; one entry per CDR3 protein. The sample contains some 370,000 distinct CDR3 sequences, about a sixth of which appear only once.

This clonotype was obtained from a woman in her twenties or thirties with Graves' hyperthyroidism that later progressed to Graves' ophthalmopathy. V gene TRBV4-1 combines with J gene TRBJ1-2; 12 bases fit TRBD1. The source material was blood. Here the CDR3 DNA reads TGCGCCAGCAGCCAAGATGGGACAGGGGGCTTCTTCTATGGCTACACCTTC. Protein sequence: CASSQDGTGGFFYGYTF.